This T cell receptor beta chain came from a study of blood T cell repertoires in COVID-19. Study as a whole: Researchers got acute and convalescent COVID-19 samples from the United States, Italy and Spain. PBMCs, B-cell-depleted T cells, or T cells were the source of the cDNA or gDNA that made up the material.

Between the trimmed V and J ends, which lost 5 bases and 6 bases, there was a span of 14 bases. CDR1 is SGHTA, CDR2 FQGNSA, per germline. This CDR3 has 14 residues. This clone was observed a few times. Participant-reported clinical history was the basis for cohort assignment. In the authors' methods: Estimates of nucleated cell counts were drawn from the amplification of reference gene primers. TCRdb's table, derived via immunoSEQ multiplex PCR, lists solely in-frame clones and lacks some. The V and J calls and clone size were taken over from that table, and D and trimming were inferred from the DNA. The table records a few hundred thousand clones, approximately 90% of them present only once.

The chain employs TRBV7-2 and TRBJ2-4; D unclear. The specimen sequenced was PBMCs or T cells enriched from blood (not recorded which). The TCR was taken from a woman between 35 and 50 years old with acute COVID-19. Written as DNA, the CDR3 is TGTGCCAGCAGCCCGTCCCCAGCGTTAAACATTCAGTACTTC. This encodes CASSPSPALNIQYF.